This T cell receptor (beta chain) was documented in a study of identical twins. This clonotype turned up a few times. TCRdb ran MiXCR on the 5' RACE reads and lists one entry per CDR3 protein. The table has roughly 690,000 distinct CDR3 sequences, less than 25% seen once. Looked up from germline, CDR1 is SGHTA and CDR2 is FQGNSA. The germline V and J ends were trimmed by 4 bases and 5 bases, with 23 bases remaining between them. This CDR3 is 17 amino acids long. These data are also associated with another study on T cells expressing NK-cell markers. From that study: Cells sorted as CD3+CD56+NKG2C+, CD3+CD56+NKG2C- and CD3+CD56-NKG2C+ T cells supplied the TCR beta repertoires.

This receptor was taken from a young woman in good health. Sequenced: PBMCs. This rearrangement joins TRBV7-2 to TRBJ2-5; weak D call: TRBD2 (6 bases). In DNA form, the CDR3 reads TGTGCCAGCAGCTCCTCATGGGGCGGGGCGGGAATGGAGACCCAGTACTTC. The encoded protein is CASSSSWGGAGMETQYF.